Listed below are T cell receptor beta chains from one sample, sequenced in a study of response to subunit inactivated influenza vaccine. TCRdb analysed the RT-PCR reads with MiXCR anew, one entry per CDR3 protein. This sample carries 500,000 to 650,000 distinct CDR3 sequences, about 7.6% of them seen once, and the ten largest clones take approximately 13%. The source material was PBMCs from blood, sampled less than 30 months after vaccination. These TCRs come from a man aged 45-69 years who received an inactivated influenza vaccine. Both conserved end residues are part of each CDR3. A D gene is named only where the DNA matches it firmly. Not every row has a clone size; where given, it reads once, few, many or a size class.

d_call: NA; v_call: TRBV6-5; j_call: TRBJ2-3; clone_size: NA; cdr3_aa: CASSYRIRGVGDTQYF; cdr3_nt: TGTGCCAGCAGTTACAGAATTAGGGGAGTCGGAGATACGCAGTATTTT
d_call: TRBD1; v_call: TRBV6-1; j_call: TRBJ2-6; clone_size: many; cdr3_aa: CASGQGDFSVLTF; cdr3_nt: TGTGCCAGCGGACAGGGTGATTTTTCCGTCCTGACTTTC
d_call: NA; v_call: TRBV4-2; j_call: TRBJ2-5; clone_size: NA; cdr3_aa: CASSQQVSRQGSGLETQYF; cdr3_nt: TGTGCCAGCAGCCAACAAGTATCCCGTCAGGGGTCTGGTTTAGAGACCCAGTACTTC
d_call: TRBD2; v_call: TRBV10-3; j_call: TRBJ2-2; clone_size: many; cdr3_aa: CAIRSTSGLNTGELFF; cdr3_nt: TGTGCCATCAGGTCGACTAGCGGGCTAAACACCGGGGAGCTGTTTTTT
d_call: TRBD2; v_call: TRBV7-6; j_call: TRBJ2-7; clone_size: NA; cdr3_aa: CASSLTAGGEQYF; cdr3_nt: TGTGCCAGCAGCTTAACGGCGGGGGGTGAGCAGTACTTC
d_call: NA; v_call: TRBV6-1; j_call: TRBJ1-1; clone_size: NA; cdr3_aa: CASLRGGSDTEAFF; cdr3_nt: TGTGCCAGCCTAAGAGGGGGTTCGGACACTGAAGCTTTCTTT
d_call: TRBD2; v_call: TRBV7-2; j_call: TRBJ2-3; clone_size: few; cdr3_aa: CASSSAGGQLDTQYF; cdr3_nt: TGTGCCAGCAGCTCTGCGGGGGGGCAATTAGATACGCAGTATTTT
d_call: NA; v_call: TRBV6-2/TRBV6-3; j_call: TRBJ1-1; clone_size: NA; cdr3_aa: CASSYSSVLAGAFF; cdr3_nt: TGTGCCAGCAGTTACTCGTCCGTGCTTGCAGGGGCTTTCTTT
d_call: NA; v_call: TRBV7-3; j_call: TRBJ2-2; clone_size: few; cdr3_aa: CASSRRGGDANTGELFF; cdr3_nt: TGTGCCAGCAGCCGCCGAGGGGGTGACGCGAACACCGGGGAGCTGTTTTTT
d_call: NA; v_call: TRBV20-1; j_call: TRBJ1-1; clone_size: few; cdr3_aa: CRPYDGRGFRDTEAFF; cdr3_nt: TGCAGGCCATACGACGGCAGGGGATTCAGGGACACTGAAGCTTTCTTT